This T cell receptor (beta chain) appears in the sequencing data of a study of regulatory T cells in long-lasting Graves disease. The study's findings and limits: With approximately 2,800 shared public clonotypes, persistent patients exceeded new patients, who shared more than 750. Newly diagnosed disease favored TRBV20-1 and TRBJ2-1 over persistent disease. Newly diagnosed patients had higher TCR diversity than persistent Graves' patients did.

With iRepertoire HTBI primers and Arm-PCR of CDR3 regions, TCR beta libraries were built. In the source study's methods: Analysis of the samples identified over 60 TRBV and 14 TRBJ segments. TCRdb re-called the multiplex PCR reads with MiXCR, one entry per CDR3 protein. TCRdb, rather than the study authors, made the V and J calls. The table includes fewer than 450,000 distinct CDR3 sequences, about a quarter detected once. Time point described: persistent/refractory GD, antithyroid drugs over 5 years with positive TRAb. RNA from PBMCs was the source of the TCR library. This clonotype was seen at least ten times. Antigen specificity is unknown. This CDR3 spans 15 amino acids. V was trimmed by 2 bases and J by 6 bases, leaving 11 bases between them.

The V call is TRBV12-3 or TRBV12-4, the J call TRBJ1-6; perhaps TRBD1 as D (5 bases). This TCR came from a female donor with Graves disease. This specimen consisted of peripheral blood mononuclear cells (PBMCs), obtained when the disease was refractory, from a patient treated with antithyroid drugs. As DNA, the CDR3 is TGTGCCAGCAGTTTATATCCGGGGGTTAATTCACCCCTCCACTTT. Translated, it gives CASSLYPGVNSPLHF.